These T cell receptor beta chains were read from a single sample in a study of cytomegalovirus exposure and HLA in healthy donors. Data came from immunoSEQ multiplex PCR; TCRdb stores just in-frame clones and leaves some out. This table holds about 39,000 clones. The specimen was PBMCs. The receptors were gathered from a woman younger than 45 in good health and CMV-seropositive. Both conserved end residues are trimmed from each CDR3.

v_call | cdr3_aa
TRBV5-6 | ASSLRRGWGQETQY
TRBV5-6 | ASSFKTSGGLGEH
TRBV11-2 | ASSLSGNQPQH
TRBV6-1 | ASSESRGRKFVYEQY
TRBV18 | ASSPGGSLRSYEQY
TRBV11-2 | ASSLRLAGIYNEQF
TRBV28 | ASTPGVSTGANVLT
TRBV6-1 | ASSVNYEQY
TRBV7-2 | ASSFWTSGGAGETQY
TRBV7-9 | ASSSSRGLSGNTIY
TRBV19 | ASSIRDRAFSNYGYT
TRBV2 | ASSVQTTPYEQY
TRBV7-9 | ASSFGTEFLNSPLH
TRBV2 | ASTRTGDQPQH
TRBV19 | AAGSGANVLT
TRBV19 | ASSISQVNTEAF
TRBV30 | AWRLAPANTGELF
TRBV7-8 | ASSTRGLMNTEAF
TRBV6-5 | ASSRLAADNEQF
TRBV29-1 | SVVKAGNYEQY